Listed below are T cell receptor beta chains from one sample, sequenced in a study of identical twins. Each CDR3 protein is one row after TCRdb ran MiXCR on the 5' RACE reads. The sample lists hundreds of thousands of distinct CDR3 sequences, roughly a quarter seen once, with about 3% in the top ten. In addition, the sample was reused for a study of T cells expressing NK-cell markers.

Source material: CD4+ T cells sorted from blood. These receptors were obtained from a woman aged 18-29 years in good health. CDR3s include the opening cysteine and the closing phenylalanine or tryptophan.

V gene	J gene	CDR3 protein
TRBV7-9	TRBJ2-5	CASSLLGGVQETQYF
TRBV5-1	TRBJ2-1	CASSLTVPGLAASSYNEQFF
TRBV27	TRBJ1-1	CASSLSPTVNTEAFF
TRBV20-1	TRBJ2-5	CSANPEDSKKQETQYF
TRBV20-1	TRBJ2-3	CSARLAVPSTDTQYF
TRBV15	TRBJ2-7	CATSTTSSEQYF
TRBV7-9	TRBJ1-1	CASSQRPGGKTNTEAFF
TRBV29-1	TRBJ2-1	CSASDGSYNEQFF
TRBV6-5	TRBJ2-7	CASSYDYHRAYEQYF
TRBV5-1	TRBJ2-5	CASSRSEQETQYF
TRBV20-1	TRBJ2-1	CSASGPHYNEQFF
TRBV6-1	TRBJ2-7	CASSSPGGPSYEQYF
TRBV12-3/TRBV12-4	TRBJ2-7	CASSSGNTAGIYEQYF
TRBV20-1	TRBJ2-5	CSARDAAAGMETQYF
TRBV11-2	TRBJ1-1	CASSLVDAEAFF
TRBV5-6	TRBJ1-1	CASTKTGEETEAFF
TRBV11-3	TRBJ2-2	CASSLQRDNTGELFF
TRBV3-1	TRBJ2-3	CASSWGTGWTDTQYF
TRBV4-1	TRBJ2-5	CASSQRNQETQYF
TRBV4-2	TRBJ2-1	CASSQDRLGSYNEQFF
TRBV5-1	TRBJ1-3	CASSLEVPSGNTIYF
TRBV5-1	TRBJ1-2	CASPPDRVYGYTF